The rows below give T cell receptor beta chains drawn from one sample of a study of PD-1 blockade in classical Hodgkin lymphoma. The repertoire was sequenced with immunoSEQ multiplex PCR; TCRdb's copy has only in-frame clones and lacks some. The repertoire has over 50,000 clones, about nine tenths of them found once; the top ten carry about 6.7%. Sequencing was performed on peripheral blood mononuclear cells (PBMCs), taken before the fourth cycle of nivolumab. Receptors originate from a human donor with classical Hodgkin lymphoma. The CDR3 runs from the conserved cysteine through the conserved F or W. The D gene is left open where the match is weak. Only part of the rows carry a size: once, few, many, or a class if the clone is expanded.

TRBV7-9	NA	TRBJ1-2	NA	CASSLEAKTQGYTF	TGTGCCAGCAGCTTAGAGGCGAAAACTCAGGGCTACACCTTC
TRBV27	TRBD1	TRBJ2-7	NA	CASASPRGQGSYEQYF	TGTGCCAGCGCCTCCCCTCGTGGACAGGGTTCCTACGAGCAGTACTTC
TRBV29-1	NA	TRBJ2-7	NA	CSVEEDGSPYEQYF	TGCAGCGTTGAAGAAGACGGCAGCCCCTACGAGCAGTACTTC
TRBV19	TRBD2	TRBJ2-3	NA	CASSRTSGGGDTQYF	TGTGCCAGTAGTAGGACTAGCGGGGGAGGAGATACGCAGTATTTT
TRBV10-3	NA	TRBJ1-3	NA	CAISDQGSGNTIYF	TGTGCCATCAGTGATCAGGGTTCTGGAAACACCATATATTTT
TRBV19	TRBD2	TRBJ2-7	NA	CASSIGGLAGANAREQYF	TGTGCCAGTAGTATCGGGGGACTAGCGGGAGCCAATGCAAGGGAGCAGTACTTC
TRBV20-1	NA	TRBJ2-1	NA	CSAIWGLEQFF	TGCAGTGCTATCTGGGGACTTGAGCAGTTCTTC
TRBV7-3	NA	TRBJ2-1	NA	CASSFGRGNEQFF	TGTGCCAGCAGCTTCGGGAGAGGGAACGAGCAGTTCTTC
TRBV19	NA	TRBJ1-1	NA	CASKGYDGTEAFF	TGTGCCAGTAAAGGGTACGACGGCACTGAAGCTTTCTTT
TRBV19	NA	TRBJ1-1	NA	CASSIGTGNTEAFF	TGTGCCAGTAGTATTGGGACGGGGAACACTGAAGCTTTCTTT
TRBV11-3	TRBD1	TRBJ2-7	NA	CASSYRTGREQYF	TGTGCCAGCAGCTACCGGACAGGGAGGGAGCAGTACTTC
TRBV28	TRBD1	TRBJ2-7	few	CASTHQGAREQYF	TGTGCCAGCACCCATCAGGGGGCGCGGGAGCAGTACTTC
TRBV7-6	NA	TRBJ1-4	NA	CASSLVEFGKLFF	TGTGCCAGCAGCCTCGTGGAGTTTGGAAAACTGTTTTTT
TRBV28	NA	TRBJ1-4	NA	CASSLHTVATNEKLFF	TGTGCCAGCAGCTTACATACAGTCGCAACTAATGAAAAACTGTTTTTT
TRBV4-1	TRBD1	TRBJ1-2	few	CASSQEDRSYGYTF	TGCGCCAGCAGCCAAGAGGACAGGAGCTATGGCTACACCTTC
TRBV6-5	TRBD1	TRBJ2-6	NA	CASSYSTGTGANVLTF	TGTGCCAGCAGTTACTCGACAGGGACTGGGGCCAACGTCCTGACTTTC
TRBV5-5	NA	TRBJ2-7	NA	CASSNHRDGHYEQYF	TGTGCCAGCAGCAACCACCGGGACGGGCACTACGAGCAGTACTTC